The 11 T cell receptor beta chains below were found in one sample sequenced in a study of blood T cell repertoires in COVID-19. Data came from immunoSEQ multiplex PCR; TCRdb stores just in-frame clones and leaves some out. The data contain tens of thousands of clones, around nine tenths of them seen just once; the ten biggest clones take up around 5%. The sample consisted of peripheral blood. These receptors all stem from a woman between 65 and 79 years old with active COVID-19.

For the CDR3, the DNA is TGTGCCAGCAGTTTAGATTCGGGTCAGCCCCAGCATTTT. It specifies CASSLDSGQPQHF. This chain links TRBV27 with TRBJ1-5; no clear D. Germline CDR1 MNHEY, CDR2 SMNVEV (reference sequence). The CDR3 length is 13 residues. The V gene lost 2 bases and the J gene lost 6 bases, with 8 bases spanning the gap.

The chain carries TRBV19 and TRBJ2-2; maybe TRBD1 (6 bases). V shed 6 bases and J shed 6 bases, with 20 bases lying between them. This CDR3 contains 16 residues. Germline loops: CDR1 LNHDA, CDR2 SQIVND (reference sequence). The CDR3 sequence is CASSPGTPDGAGELFF. The CDR3 DNA reads as TGTGCCAGTAGCCCTGGGACACCGGACGGCGCCGGGGAGCTGTTTTTT.

CDR3: CASSLVRGSGGALDTQYF. As DNA, the CDR3 is TGTGCCAGCAGCTTAGTAAGGGGTAGCGGGGGGGCATTAGATACGCAGTATTTT. The genes are TRBV11-2 and TRBJ2-3, with TRBD2 matching over 11 bases. The CDR3 has 18 amino acids. V lost 1 base to trimming and J lost 5 bases; unmatched junction nucleotides: 11. CDR1 and CDR2 (germline): SGHAT, FQNNGV.

The V call is TRBV29-1, the J call TRBJ1-1; possible D gene TRBD1, 5 bases. The CDR3 runs 13 residues. Germline lookup yields CDR1 SQVTM and CDR2 ANQGSEA. The V and J ends lost 3 bases and 5 bases respectively, with 13 bases between them. The CDR3 region is CSVDTGDVTEAFF. In DNA, the CDR3 is TGCAGCGTTGATACAGGAGACGTTACTGAAGCTTTCTTT. The full variable domain, in which reference TRBV29-1 and TRBJ1-1 provide the parts outside the CDR3, is SAVISQKPSRDICQRGTSLTIQCQVDSQVTMMFWYRQQPGQSLTLIATANQGSEATYESGFVIDKFPISRPNLTFSTLTVSNMSPEDSSIYLCSVDTGDVTEAFFGQGTRLTVV.

The chain employs TRBV7-9 and TRBJ2-3; maybe TRBD1 (6 bases). CDR3 length: 13 amino acids. V dropped 3 bases and J dropped 5 bases, with 9 bases sitting between them. CDR1 and CDR2 from the germline V gene are SEHNR and FQNEAQ (reference sequence). The DNA of the CDR3 is TGTGCCAGCAGCTTTTCCAGGGGAGATACGCAGTATTTT. Translated, it gives CASSFSRGDTQYF.

J is TRBJ2-7 and V is TRBV29-1, with D tentatively TRBD2 (6 bases). CDR1 and CDR2 (germline): SQVTM, ANQGSEA. This CDR3 is 14 amino acids long. Trimming cost V 2 bases and J 7 bases, with 18 bases left between them. The CDR3 DNA sequence: TGCAGCGTTGAATTCGAGGAGGGCGGCTATGAGCAGTACTTC. Amino acid sequence: CSVEFEEGGYEQYF.

Only one count was recorded for this clone. The chain combines TRBV27 with TRBJ1-1; D is unresolved. CDR3 length: 13 amino acids. Germline CDR1 reads MNHEY; CDR2 reads SMNVEV (reference sequence). V lost 5 bases and J lost 2, with 9 bases in between. The CDR3, as DNA: TGTGCCAGCAGTAGAAACAGAAACACTGAAGCTTTCTTT. Protein: CASSRNRNTEAFF.

The chain carries TRBV6-5 and TRBJ1-4, with 9 bases matching TRBD1. The CDR3 consists of 13 residues. Germline V lookup: CDR1 MNHEY, CDR2 SVGAGI. V was clipped by 8 bases and J by 7 bases; unmatched bases: 5. CDR3 DNA sequence: TGTGCCAGCGGAAGGACAGGGGTTGAAAAACTGTTTTTT. Translation gives CASGRTGVEKLFF.

V is TRBV2 and J is TRBJ2-2; a possible D gene is TRBD2 (6 bases). In germline, CDR1 is SNHLY, CDR2 FYNNEI. The CDR3 loop spans 20 amino acids. The V gene lost 3 bases and the J gene lost 0 bases, with 23 bases spanning the gap. The CDR3 DNA reads as TGTGCCAGCAGTGAGGGCTATTTCCGGGACGGGGGATCGAACACCGGGGAGCTGTTTTTT. Translating gives CASSEGYFRDGGSNTGELFF.

V is TRBV5-6 and J is TRBJ2-7, with TRBD1 matching over 9 bases. Per the germline V gene, CDR1 is SGHDT and CDR2 is YYEEEE. V trimming: 4 bases; J trimming: 2 bases; junction bases outside the gene matches: 7. The CDR3 is 15 amino acids. The chain's CDR3 is CASSLGQGRTYEQYF. CDR3 nucleotides: TGTGCCAGCAGCCTGGGACAGGGCAGGACCTACGAGCAGTACTTC.

The gene calls are TRBV7-2 and TRBJ2-1, with D perhaps TRBD1 (6 bases). V lost 2 bases and J lost 6, with 11 bases in between. Germline-derived CDR1 and CDR2 are SGHTA and FQGNSA. There are 14 residues in the CDR3. CDR3 amino acids: CASSLLGASNEQFF. The CDR3 coding sequence is TGTGCCAGCAGCTTATTGGGGGCTAGCAATGAGCAGTTCTTC.